This T cell receptor beta chain was observed in a study of radiotherapy plus CTLA-4 blockade in lung cancer (dated by TCRdb to the late 2010s). Regarding the research as a whole: Objective responses occurred in roughly 19% of enrolled patients, and 25% to 40% achieved disease control.

The study evaluated CTLA-4 blockade (ipilimumab) given together with focal radiation therapy in patients who had chemo-refractory metastatic non-small-cell lung cancer. The library was produced with the immunoSEQ multiplex PCR assay. The clones in this table, taken by TCRdb from immuneACCESS, are in-frame only. Not every clone is retained; where verified, under half of the shortfall comes from an unresolved V gene, and the cause of the rest is unknown. For this sample the table gives approximately 40,000 clones, of which roughly 72% were detected only once. The ten largest clones capture roughly a tenth of the sample. Remarks on this clone: The target of this receptor is not known. Base qualities are not provided; no much larger clone lies one nucleotide away.

Summary of the overall study and its limitations: The strongest predictors of response, as reported, were early dynamic changes in blood T cell clones along with a rise in serum interferon-beta after radiation. After treatment with radiotherapy and ipilimumab, TCR clones that came from tumors expanded in the peripheral blood.

The starting material was peripheral blood, obtained from a patient treated with radiotherapy plus ipilimumab. This clonotype originated in a human donor with non-small cell lung cancer who had stable disease on radiotherapy plus ipilimumab.

CDR3 sequence: CASSPDRERYGAQHF. The nucleotide sequence reads as follows: TGTGCCAGCAGTCCTGACAGGGAGAGGTATGGGGCCCAGCATTTT. The sequence is built from TRBV2 and TRBJ1-5; 7 bases in the middle match TRBD1. Taken from the germline V gene, the CDR1 and CDR2 loops are SNHLY and FYNNEI. The CDR3 measures 15 amino acids from cysteine to phenylalanine. The kept DNA is CDR3 alone, 45 bases in frame from the first base. Germline trimming: 5 bases from V, 11 bases from J; junction bases outside gene matches: 15.